This T cell receptor (beta chain) was identified during a study of early T cells in non-severe SARS-CoV-2 infection. cDNA molecules, individually, were tagged with unique molecular identifiers. TCRdb called the 5' RACE reads again in MiXCR, with one record for every CDR3 protein. This sample carries some 96,000 distinct CDR3 sequences, about 11% of them seen once, and the ten largest clones take around 4.3%. Study results and limitations: VDJdb-based matching was biased toward anti-spike CD8 responses and missed private and CD4 specificities.

A remark on this clonotype: Its specificity is unknown.

V was cut by 2 bases and J by 6 bases, with 10 bases left in between. Germline V gene sequence: CDR1 SGHNT, CDR2 YYREEE (reference sequence). The CDR3 length is 13 residues. This TCR was sampled from an adult who was a healthcare worker with PCR-confirmed SARS-CoV-2 infection or an uninfected control (not recorded which). V usage is TRBV5-4 and J usage is TRBJ2-3, with D unclear. Sequencing used whole blood, obtained at baseline. This chain's CDR3 is CASSLKTVDTQYF. In DNA form, the CDR3 reads TGTGCCAGCAGCTTAAAGACGGTGGATACGCAGTATTTT.